The 32 T cell receptor beta chains given below trace back to one sample, sequenced in a study of T cells in tumors after PD-1 blockade. Using immunoSEQ multiplex PCR, the repertoire was profiled, and TCRdb retains in-frame clones only, with some absent. The table includes about 14,000 clones, approximately 73% detected once. Here the sequenced sample was tumor tissue, taken after anti-PD-1 treatment. The receptors here all came from a human donor with cutaneous squamous cell carcinoma.

The chain is built from TRBV6-2 or TRBV6-3 and TRBJ1-2; no firm D call. The germline V gene has CDR1 MNHEY and CDR2 SVGEGT. CDR3 length: 12 amino acids. V was clipped by 6 bases and J by 5 bases, with 10 bases between them. The CDR3 protein is CASSGKEYGYTF. The CDR3 nucleotides read TGTGCCAGCAGCGGTAAGGAGTATGGCTACACCTTC.

This clone was observed a few times. The chain couples TRBV18 to TRBJ1-5, with D uncertain. Germline CDR1 KGHSH, CDR2 LQKENI. V lost 2 bases and J 7 bases, leaving 18 bases between the germline ends. The CDR3 runs 16 residues. Here the CDR3 DNA reads TGTGCCAGCTCACCAGTCTCGACCAACGGAGGGCAGCCCCAGCATTTT. Amino acid sequence: CASSPVSTNGGQPQHF.

J is TRBJ2-2 and V is TRBV11-3; D ambiguous. Deletions cut 5 bases from V and 4 bases from J, with 14 bases between. There are 15 residues in the CDR3. Looked up from germline, CDR1 is SGHNT and CDR2 is YENEEA. The CDR3: CASSPPNVGTGELFF. The CDR3 coding sequence is TGTGCCAGCAGCCCCCCCAATGTCGGCACCGGGGAGCTGTTTTTT.

This rearrangement joins TRBV16 to TRBJ2-2; D might be TRBD1 (7 bases). Germline V gives CDR1 KGHSY, CDR2 FQNENV. Trimming removed 0 bases at V and 3 bases at J, with 14 bases between. This CDR3 spans 17 amino acids. CDR3 DNA: TGTGCCAGCAGCCAATCTCGCAGGGGGGCCGACACCGGGGAGCTGTTTTTT. Amino acid sequence: CASSQSRRGADTGELFF.

Remarks on this clone: A much larger clonotype is one base distant, so this may be a read error. The J gene is TRBJ1-5, the V gene TRBV6-4; the D is unclear. V lost 4 bases, J lost 11 bases, and 15 bases lay in between. The length of the CDR3 is 13 residues. CDR1 is MRHNA and CDR2 is SNTAGT in the germline V gene. The CDR3 sequence: CASSAEPLSSQHF. CDR3 DNA sequence: TGTGCCAGCAGTGCGGAGCCCCTCTCGTCCCAGCATTTT.

The chain carries TRBV14 and TRBJ2-7; 8 bases agree with TRBD1. Germline V gene data show CDR1 as SGHDN and CDR2 as FVKESK. This CDR3 contains 17 residues. Trimming took 2 bases from V and 2 from J; bases not matched to a gene: 11. CDR3 loop: CASSQTLGQGATYEQYF. As DNA, the CDR3 is TGTGCCAGCAGCCAAACCCTTGGGCAGGGGGCGACCTACGAGCAGTACTTC. Full variable domain (missing parts from reference TRBV14 and TRBJ2-7): EAGVTQFPSHSVIEKGQTVTLRCDPISGHDNLYWYRRVMGKEIKFLLHFVKESKQDESGMPNNRFLAERTGGTYSTLKVQPAELEDSGVYFCASSQTLGQGATYEQYFGPGTRLTVT.

This clone is medium-sized within its sample. CDR3 protein: CASSLDSSNQPQHF. CDR3 sequence (DNA): TGCGCCAGCAGCCTCGACAGTAGCAATCAGCCCCAGCATTTT. The chain has TRBV5-1 and TRBJ1-5; D perhaps matches TRBD1 (5 bases). Germline V gives CDR1 SGHRS, CDR2 YFSETQ. The CDR3 contains 14 residues. Trimming stripped 4 bases from V and 0 bases from J, with 8 bases between.

This chain's CDR3 is CASSLALAGGRETQYF. CDR3 nucleotides: TGTGCCAGCAGCTTAGCGCTAGCGGGGGGGCGAGAGACCCAGTACTTC. The rearrangement joins TRBV7-2 to TRBJ2-5; 12 nucleotides line up with TRBD2. The CDR3 has 16 residues. V lost 0 bases to trimming and J lost 4 bases; unmatched junction nucleotides: 3. Germline CDR1 is SGHTA and CDR2 is FQGNSA. The full variable domain, rest sourced from reference TRBV7-2 and TRBJ2-5, is GAGVSQSPSNKVTEKGKDVELRCDPISGHTALYWYRQSLGQGLEFLIYFQGNSAPDKSGLPSDRFSAERTGGSVSTLTIQRTQQEDSAVYLCASSLALAGGRETQYFGPGTRLLVL.

CDR3 DNA: TGTGCCAGCAGCGTAGGTTTTAGCGGCACCACAGATACGCAGTATTTT. Translation gives CASSVGFSGTTDTQYF. The chain employs TRBV9 and TRBJ2-3, with D possibly matching TRBD2 (6 bases). The V gene's germline CDR1 is SGDLS and CDR2 YYNGEE. V was pared by 0 bases and J by 2 bases, with 13 bases between. The CDR3 spans 16 residues.

This clone appeared a single time. V usage is TRBV6-6 and J usage is TRBJ2-7; TRBD2 aligns across 11 bases. This CDR3 has 18 amino acids. V dropped 5 bases and J dropped 3; count of bases not matched to a gene: 15. The germline V gene has CDR1 MNHNY and CDR2 SVGAGI (reference sequence). For the CDR3, the DNA is TGTGCCAGCAGTCATCCCGGGACTAGCGGAGTGGGGGGCTACGAGCAGTACTTC. It specifies CASSHPGTSGVGGYEQYF.

The V and J genes are TRBV5-1 and TRBJ2-2; a possible D gene is TRBD1 (5 bases). The germline CDR1 and CDR2 sequences are SGHRS and YFSETQ. V shed 2 bases and J shed 4 bases, with 12 bases lying between them. The CDR3 has 15 residues. The CDR3 nucleotides read TGCGCCAGCAGCTTTGATGGGGCGAGCACCGGGGAGCTGTTTTTT. Its translation: CASSFDGASTGELFF.

The chain couples TRBV10-2 to TRBJ2-2; a possible D gene is TRBD1 (6 bases). In germline, CDR1 is WSHSY, CDR2 SAAADI. Deletions cut 4 bases from V and 3 bases from J, with 24 bases between. This CDR3 is 19 amino acids long. The CDR3 here is CASSGGLFGILSDTGELFF. CDR3 DNA sequence: TGCGCCAGCAGTGGGGGGCTATTTGGGATTCTAAGCGACACCGGGGAGCTGTTTTTT.

By proportion, this clone is medium-sized. The V and J genes are TRBV7-9 and TRBJ1-2, with 8 positions matching TRBD1. Per the germline V gene, CDR1 is SEHNR and CDR2 is FQNEAQ (reference sequence). Trimming at V came to 5 bases and at J to 8 bases, leaving 13 bases not matched to a gene. This CDR3 region has 15 residues. This chain's CDR3 is CASSLLIAGGWGYTF. DNA of the CDR3: TGTGCCAGCAGCCTACTTATTGCAGGGGGCTGGGGCTACACCTTC.

The V and J genes are TRBV3-1 (or the pseudogene TRBV3-2) and TRBJ1-1, with TRBD1 as a possible D gene (5 bases). The ends were cut back, 1 base at V and 3 bases at J, with 9 bases in the middle. The CDR3 has 14 amino acids. Germline V CDR1 and CDR2: LGHDT, YNNKEL (reference sequence). CDR3 bases: TGTGCCAGCAGCCAAGGGGGCTGGGACACTGAAGCTTTCTTT. Translating it yields CASSQGGWDTEAFF.

A single count supports this clone. J is TRBJ2-5 and V is TRBV28; 7 nucleotides line up with TRBD1. The length of the CDR3 is 15 residues. Germline lookup yields CDR1 MDHEN and CDR2 SYDVKM. Trimming took 2 bases from V and 2 from J; bases not matched to a gene: 5. CDR3: CASSLGTAKQETQYF. CDR3 nucleotides: TGTGCCAGCAGTTTAGGGACAGCGAAACAAGAGACCCAGTACTTC. Full variable domain (remainder filled in from reference TRBV28 and TRBJ2-5): DVKVTQSSRYLVKRTGEKVFLECVQDMDHENMFWYRQDPGLGLRLIYFSYDVKMKEKGDIPEGYSVSREKKERFSLILESASTNQTSMYLCASSLGTAKQETQYFGPGTRLLVL.

In its sample, this clone is medium-sized. CDR3 sequence: CAWSVRRGGGYTF. CDR3 in DNA: TGTGCCTGGAGTGTACGCAGGGGAGGTGGCTACACCTTC. This chain links TRBV30 with TRBJ1-2; a weak D match, TRBD1 (6 bases). This CDR3 contains 13 residues. V lost 0 bases and J 7 bases, leaving 12 bases between the germline ends. The germline V gene encodes CDR1 GTSNPN and CDR2 SVGIG (reference sequence).

This clone has only a few counts. This chain connects TRBV5-4 to TRBJ2-7; D is undetermined. V was pared by 0 bases and J by 3 bases, with 16 bases between. Looked up from germline, CDR1 is SGHNT and CDR2 is YYREEE (reference sequence). This CDR3 has 16 residues. CDR3 DNA: TGTGCCAGCAGCTTGGCCGTTTCCGGGCTGAACTACGAGCAGTACTTC. As protein: CASSLAVSGLNYEQYF. The full variable domain, in which reference TRBV5-4 and TRBJ2-7 provide the parts outside the CDR3, is ETGVTQSPTHLIKTRGQQVTLRCSSQSGHNTVSWYQQALGQGPQFIFQYYREEENGRGNFPPRFSGLQFPNYSSELNVNALELDDSALYLCASSLAVSGLNYEQYFGPGTRLTVT.

The chain combines TRBV5-4 with TRBJ2-1; tentatively, D is TRBD1 (6 bases). The CDR3 loop spans 14 amino acids. V shed 0 bases and J shed 7 bases, with 11 bases lying between them. Germline V CDR1 and CDR2: SGHNT, YYREEE (reference sequence). DNA for the CDR3: TGTGCCAGCAGCTTGGTGGGGGCCCGGAATGAGCAGTTCTTC. Translating it yields CASSLVGARNEQFF.

This chain uses TRBV25-1 with TRBJ2-3; no firm D call. V gave up 3 bases and J gave up 6 bases, with 16 bases separating them. Germline V gives CDR1 MGHDK, CDR2 SYGVNS. CDR3 length equals 15 residues. In DNA form, the CDR3 reads TGTGCCAGCAGTGATAGGGCGGACCCCACGGATACGCAGTATTTT. Amino acid sequence: CASSDRADPTDTQYF. The variable domain in full, completed from reference TRBV25-1 and TRBJ2-3, reads EADIYQTPRYLVIGTGKKITLECSQTMGHDKMYWYQQDPGMELHLIHYSYGVNSTEKGDLSSESTVSRIRTEHFPLTLESARPSHTSQYLCASSDRADPTDTQYFGPGTRLTVL.

The chain recombines TRBV29-1 with TRBJ2-7; the D gene is possibly TRBD1 (8 bases). The CDR3 covers 14 residues. V shed 2 bases and J shed 2 bases, with 13 bases lying between them. Germline loops: CDR1 SQVTM, CDR2 ANQGSEA. CDR3 DNA: TGCAGCGTTGAAACAGGGGGGGAAGCCTACGAGCAGTACTTC. This sequence encodes CSVETGGEAYEQYF.

The rearrangement uses TRBV19 and TRBJ2-1; the D call may be TRBD1 or TRBD2 (5 bases each). Germline lookup yields CDR1 LNHDA and CDR2 SQIVND (reference sequence). The CDR3 extends over 14 amino acids. V lost 10 bases, J lost 5 bases, and 18 bases lay in between. Written as DNA, the CDR3 is TGTGCCACCAAATCCGGGACGAAGAACAATGAGCAGTTCTTC. This codes for CATKSGTKNNEQFF.

For this clone: Other DNA variants within this sample encode the same CDR3. This chain joins TRBV6-5 and TRBJ2-1; D not resolved. CDR1 is MNHEY, CDR2 SVGAGI, per germline. The CDR3 consists of 15 residues. V shed 9 bases and J shed 7 bases, with 22 bases lying between them. CDR3 in amino acids: CASSPQSAPGNEQFF. Here the CDR3 DNA reads TGTGCCAGTAGCCCCCAGAGCGCGCCCGGGAATGAGCAGTTCTTC.

This clone showed up just a few times. The chain carries TRBV7-9 and TRBJ1-2; D is perhaps TRBD1 (5 bases). Looked up from germline, CDR1 is SEHNR and CDR2 is FQNEAQ (reference sequence). This CDR3 has 12 residues. Trimming took 1 base from V and 8 from J, leaving 8 bases between them. The CDR3 DNA reads TGTGCCAGCAGCTTAGGACAGTTAGGCTACACCTTC. Translation gives CASSLGQLGYTF.

V usage is TRBV7-9 and J usage is TRBJ1-2; the D is unclear. The CDR3 has 14 amino acids. The V gene's germline CDR1 is SEHNR and CDR2 FQNEAQ (reference sequence). The V and J ends lost 1 base and 7 bases respectively, with 13 bases between them. As DNA, the CDR3 is TGTGCCAGCAGCTTAGTGGCAGAAGAGGGTGGCTACACCTTC. Its protein is CASSLVAEEGGYTF.

This clone showed up just a few times. The chain links TRBV4-3 to TRBJ1-1; the D is unclear. Germline V lookup: CDR1 LGHNA, CDR2 YSLEER. V gave up 4 bases and J gave up 0 bases, with 6 bases separating them. This CDR3 has 13 residues. CDR3 DNA sequence: TGCGCCAGCAGCCGCGATCTGAACACTGAAGCTTTCTTT. Protein: CASSRDLNTEAFF.

The chain joins TRBV27 to TRBJ1-1, with D unclear. V lost 7 bases and J 7 bases, leaving 19 bases between the germline ends. Looked up from germline, CDR1 is MNHEY and CDR2 is SMNVEV (reference sequence). This CDR3 contains 14 residues. DNA for the CDR3: TGTGCCAGCACCCTTCATCGGGGAGTCAATGAAGCTTTCTTT. This codes for CASTLHRGVNEAFF.

DNA of the CDR3: TGTGCCAGCAGCAAAGACTCGACACGCCCGACGGGGTACGAGCAGTACTTC. Protein sequence: CASSKDSTRPTGYEQYF. V and J are TRBV21-1 and TRBJ2-7; TRBD2 reflects the table's D call only, with no check against the DNA. TRBV21-1 is noted as a pseudogene. This CDR3 spans 17 amino acids.

The chain links TRBV12-3 or TRBV12-4 to TRBJ2-1; no definite D call. The CDR3 loop spans 12 amino acids. Trimming took 5 bases from V and 4 from J, leaving 6 bases between them. DNA of the CDR3: TGTGCCAGCAGTAATATATACAATGAGCAGTTCTTC. This codes for CASSNIYNEQFF.

As for this clone: This same CDR3 is encoded by further DNA sequences in the sample. The chain carries TRBV7-3 and TRBJ2-1; D gene ambiguous. The CDR3 runs 13 residues. Germline V gives CDR1 SGHTA, CDR2 FQGTGA. The V end lost 1 base, the J end lost 5 bases, and 6 bases lay between the germline ends. Here the CDR3 reads CASSLSGNNEQFF. In DNA form, the CDR3 reads TGTGCCAGCAGCTTAAGCGGTAACAATGAGCAGTTCTTC.

The rearrangement joins TRBV19 to TRBJ2-7; TRBD2 matches at 9 bases. CDR3 length equals 13 residues. Germline V gene data show CDR1 as LNHDA and CDR2 as SQIVND (reference sequence). V gave up 10 bases and J gave up 6 bases; unmatched junction bases: 10. The CDR3 DNA follows: TGTGCCACCAGGGGGGGACTAGCTGCCGAGCAGTACTTC. Its protein product is CATRGGLAAEQYF.

This clone was seen once. This chain connects TRBV27 to TRBJ2-5; either TRBD1 or TRBD2 may fit D (6 bases each). The CDR3 has 14 residues. CDR1 and CDR2 from the germline V gene are MNHEY and SMNVEV (reference sequence). V was clipped by 6 bases and J by 5 bases, with 16 bases between them. CDR3 in amino acids: CASSGTSQGETQYF. CDR3 DNA: TGTGCCAGCAGCGGGACTTCCCAGGGGGAGACCCAGTACTTC.

The chain links TRBV15 to TRBJ2-5, with 7 positions matching TRBD2. CDR1 LNHNV and CDR2 YYDKDF come from the germline V gene (reference sequence). V lost 0 bases and J lost 4; bases outside the gene matches: 11. The CDR3 is 17 residues long. The CDR3 spells CATSREFGGGFRETQYF. Written as DNA, the CDR3 is TGTGCCACCAGCAGAGAATTCGGGGGAGGGTTCCGAGAGACCCAGTACTTC.